Detailed here is one T cell receptor beta chain. This sample is part of a study of OX40 agonist ivuxolimab in advanced cancers. From germline, CDR1 is MDHEN and CDR2 SYDVKM. Unmatched junction bases numbered 6, after V lost 3 bases and J lost 6 bases. The CDR3 sequence is 15 residues long. The method was immunoSEQ multiplex PCR; TCRdb's version includes in-frame clones alone and lacks a portion of them. This sample has roughly 75,000 clones, with roughly 86% found just once. The sequencing here drew on CD4+ or CD8+ T cells sorted from blood, taken in a trial of the OX40 agonist ivuxolimab. The chain recombines TRBV28 with TRBJ1-5, with TRBD1 matching over 9 bases. This sequence was found in an adult with an advanced solid tumor such as melanoma, head and neck, liver or kidney cancer. In DNA form, the CDR3 reads TGTGCCAGCAGTTTGCGGGACAGGGTGATTCAGCCCCAGCATTTT. Translating it yields CASSLRDRVIQPQHF.